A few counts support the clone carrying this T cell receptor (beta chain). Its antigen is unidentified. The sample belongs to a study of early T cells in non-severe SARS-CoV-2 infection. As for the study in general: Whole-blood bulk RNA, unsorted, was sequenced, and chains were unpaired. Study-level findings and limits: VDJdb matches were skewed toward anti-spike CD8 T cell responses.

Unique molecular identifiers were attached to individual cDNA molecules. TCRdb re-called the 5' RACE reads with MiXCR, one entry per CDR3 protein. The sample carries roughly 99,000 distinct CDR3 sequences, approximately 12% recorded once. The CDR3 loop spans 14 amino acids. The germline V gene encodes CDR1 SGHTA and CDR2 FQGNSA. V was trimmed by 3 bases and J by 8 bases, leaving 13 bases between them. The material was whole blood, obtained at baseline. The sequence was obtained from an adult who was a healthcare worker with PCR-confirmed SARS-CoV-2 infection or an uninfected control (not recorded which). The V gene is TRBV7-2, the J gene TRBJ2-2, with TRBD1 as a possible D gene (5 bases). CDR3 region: CASSFLSQGGELFF. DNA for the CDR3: TGTGCCAGCAGCTTCCTTAGTCAGGGAGGGGAGCTGTTTTTT.